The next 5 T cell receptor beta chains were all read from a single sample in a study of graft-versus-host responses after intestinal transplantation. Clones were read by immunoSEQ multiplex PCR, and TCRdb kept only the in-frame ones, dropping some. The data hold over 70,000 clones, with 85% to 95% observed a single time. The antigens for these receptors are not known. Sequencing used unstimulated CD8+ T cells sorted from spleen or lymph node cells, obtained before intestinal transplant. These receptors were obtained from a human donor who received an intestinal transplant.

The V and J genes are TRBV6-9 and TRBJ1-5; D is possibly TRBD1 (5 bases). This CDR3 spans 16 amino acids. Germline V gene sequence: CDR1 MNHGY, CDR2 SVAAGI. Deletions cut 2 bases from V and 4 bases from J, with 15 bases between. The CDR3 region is CASSYNPGWWNQPQHF. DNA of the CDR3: TGTGCCAGCAGTTATAATCCAGGGTGGTGGAATCAGCCCCAGCATTTT.

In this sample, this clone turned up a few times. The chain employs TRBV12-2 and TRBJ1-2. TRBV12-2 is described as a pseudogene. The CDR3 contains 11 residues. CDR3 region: CASRLLYGYTF. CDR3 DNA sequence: TGTGCAAGTCGCTTACTGTATGGCTACACCTTC.

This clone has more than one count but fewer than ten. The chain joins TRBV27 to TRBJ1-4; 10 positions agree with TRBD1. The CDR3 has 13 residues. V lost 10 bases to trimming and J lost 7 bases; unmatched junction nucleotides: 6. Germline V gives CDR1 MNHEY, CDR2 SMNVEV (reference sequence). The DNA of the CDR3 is TGTGCCACCACCGGGACAGGGGCTGAAAAACTGTTTTTT. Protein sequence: CATTGTGAEKLFF.

The CDR3 reads CASSRSGGTQETQYF. The CDR3 nucleotides are TGTGCCAGCAGTCGGAGCGGCGGGACACAAGAGACCCAGTACTTC. This sequence joins TRBV27 and TRBJ2-5; either TRBD1 or TRBD2 may supply D (6 bases each). V shed 5 bases and J shed 2 bases, with 15 bases lying between them. This CDR3 is built from 15 residues. Germline CDR1 MNHEY, CDR2 SMNVEV (reference sequence).

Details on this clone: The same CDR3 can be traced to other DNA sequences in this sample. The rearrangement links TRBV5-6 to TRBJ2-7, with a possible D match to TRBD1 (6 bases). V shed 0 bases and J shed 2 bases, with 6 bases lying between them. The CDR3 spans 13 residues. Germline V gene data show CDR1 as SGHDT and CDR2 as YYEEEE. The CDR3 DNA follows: TGTGCCAGCAGCTTGGAGGGGGCCTACGAGCAGTACTTC. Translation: CASSLEGAYEQYF.